Following are 16 T cell receptor beta chains from one sample sequenced in a study of cytomegalovirus exposure and HLA in healthy donors (dated by TCRdb to about 2017). Library preparation was by the immunoSEQ multiplex PCR assay. TCRdb mirrors the immuneACCESS table, restricted to in-frame sequences. Some clones are absent from its copies; in checked studies, under half trace to an unresolved V gene, and the reason for the others is unknown. This sample comprises about 160,000 clones, just under 90% of them detected only once. Around a tenth of the sample belongs to the ten largest clones. The sequenced sample consisted of PBMCs. These receptors came from a young woman in good health and CMV-seropositive.

This chain links TRBV9 with TRBJ2-2; D might be TRBD2 (6 bases). This CDR3 is 15 amino acids long. Germline CDR1 and CDR2: SGDLS and YYNGEE. Trimming took off 1 base at V and 4 bases at J, with 11 bases between the two ends. The CDR3: CASSVQGTFTGELFF. The CDR3 DNA follows: TGTGCCAGCAGCGTACAAGGGACTTTCACCGGGGAGCTGTTTTTT.

The chain links TRBV5-6 to TRBJ2-1; D is unclear. The V and J ends lost 1 base and 8 bases respectively, with 7 bases between them. Per the germline V gene, CDR1 is SGHDT and CDR2 is YYEEEE. The CDR3 has 12 residues. The DNA for the CDR3 is TGTGCCAGCAGCTTGAACAGTTATGAGCAGTTCTTC. It encodes CASSLNSYEQFF.

Many counts were recorded for this clone. The CDR3, as DNA: TGTGCCAGTAGTATCCAACAGGGGGCGAACTACGAGCAGTACTTC. Translating gives CASSIQQGANYEQYF. The rearrangement uses TRBV19 and TRBJ2-7; 9 bases agree with TRBD1. Looked up from germline, CDR1 is LNHDA and CDR2 is SQIVND (reference sequence). The CDR3 totals 15 residues. J gave up 3 bases and V 3 bases, and 6 bases lay outside the gene matches.

CDR3: CAWRRSWQANYGYTF. CDR3 coding DNA: TGTGCCTGGAGACGCTCTTGGCAGGCCAACTATGGCTACACCTTC. The V and J genes are TRBV30 and TRBJ1-2; D unclear. The CDR3 totals 15 residues. V lost 3 bases and J 2 bases, leaving 16 bases between the germline ends. Germline-derived CDR1 and CDR2 are GTSNPN and SVGIG (reference sequence).

The V call is TRBV27, the J call TRBJ1-1, with 7 bases lining up with TRBD1. With V trimmed by 8 bases and J by 1 base, 7 bases remained unmatched. In germline, CDR1 is MNHEY, CDR2 SMNVEV (reference sequence). The CDR3 contains 14 residues. CDR3 sequence reads: CASRPGQQNTEAFF. The CDR3 DNA reads TGTGCCAGCCGTCCGGGACAGCAGAACACTGAAGCTTTCTTT.

CDR3 residues: CASSLGGGQPQHF. In nucleotides, the CDR3 is TGTGCCAGCAGCTTAGGGGGAGGCCAGCCCCAGCATTTT. The V call is TRBV7-9, the J call TRBJ1-5; D is unclear. V lost 1 base, J lost 7 bases, and 8 bases lay in between. The CDR3 runs to 13 residues. Germline CDR1 SEHNR, CDR2 FQNEAQ (reference sequence). Complete variable domain (other parts from reference TRBV7-9 and TRBJ1-5): DTGVSQNPRHKITKRGQNVTFRCDPISEHNRLYWYRQTLGQGPEFLTYFQNEAQLEKSRLLSDRFSAERPKGSFSTLEIQRTEQGDSAMYLCASSLGGGQPQHFGDGTRLSIL.

This chain joins TRBV29-1 and TRBJ2-4; D perhaps matches TRBD1 (7 bases). The ends were cut back, 4 bases at V and 7 bases at J, with 23 bases in the middle. This CDR3 has 16 amino acids. Germline V gene sequence: CDR1 SQVTM, CDR2 ANQGSEA. The DNA for the CDR3 is TGCAGCGTTGGGGACACTAACAGGGGACGGGGGAACATTCAGTACTTC. Translation: CSVGDTNRGRGNIQYF. Full variable domain (missing parts from reference TRBV29-1 and TRBJ2-4): SAVISQKPSRDICQRGTSLTIQCQVDSQVTMMFWYRQQPGQSLTLIATANQGSEATYESGFVIDKFPISRPNLTFSTLTVSNMSPEDSSIYLCSVGDTNRGRGNIQYFGAGTRLSVL.

Only one count was recorded for this clone. This rearrangement joins TRBV5-1 to TRBJ2-1, with 9 bases that match TRBD2. The J segment lost 5 bases and the V segment lost 3 bases, leaving 9 bases of the junction unmatched. This CDR3 is built from 16 residues. Germline loops: CDR1 SGHRS, CDR2 YFSETQ. CDR3 amino acids: CASSYAPSGANNEQFF. The CDR3 DNA reads TGCGCCAGCAGCTATGCCCCTAGCGGGGCGAACAATGAGCAGTTCTTC. The full variable domain, completed using reference TRBV5-1 and TRBJ2-1, is KAGVTQTPRYLIKTRGQQVTLSCSPISGHRSVSWYQQTPGQGLQFLFEYFSETQRNKGNFPGRFSGRQFSNSRSEMNVSTLELGDSALYLCASSYAPSGANNEQFFGPGTRLTVL.

V and J are TRBV11-3 and TRBJ2-7, with 8 bases matching TRBD2. The CDR3 extends over 16 amino acids. V lost 5 bases to trimming and J lost 7 bases; unmatched junction nucleotides: 16. Germline loops: CDR1 SGHNT, CDR2 YENEEA. The CDR3 DNA is TGTGCCAGCAGCCGGTACCTCGGGACTAGTGTGTGGGAGCAGTACTTC. As protein: CASSRYLGTSVWEQYF.

The rearrangement joins TRBV6-6 to TRBJ1-2; D ambiguous. This CDR3 comprises 12 residues. From germline, CDR1 is MNHNY and CDR2 SVGAGI (reference sequence). V was trimmed by 6 bases and J by 1 base, leaving 6 bases between them. CDR3 nucleotide sequence: TGTGCCAGCAGGAGGCTTAACTATGGCTACACCTTC. It encodes CASRRLNYGYTF.

The V gene is TRBV19, the J gene TRBJ2-3; a possible D gene is TRBD2 (6 bases). The ends were cut back, 8 bases at V and 7 bases at J, with 16 bases in the middle. Germline V gives CDR1 LNHDA, CDR2 SQIVND (reference sequence). This CDR3 is built from 13 residues. The chain's CDR3 is CASSRRETNTQYF. CDR3 nucleotide sequence: TGTGCCAGTTCTAGACGGGAGACTAATACGCAGTATTTT.

CDR3 amino acids: CSVRGPGPKSYGYTF. The CDR3 nucleotides read TGCAGCGTTAGGGGGCCGGGACCGAAGTCCTATGGCTACACCTTC. The chain recombines TRBV29-1 with TRBJ1-2; 7 positions agree with TRBD1. With 5 bases clipped from V and 4 bases from J, the junction kept 13 bases outside the gene matches. From germline, CDR1 is SQVTM and CDR2 ANQGSEA. The CDR3 is made up of 15 amino acids.

This rearrangement joins TRBV6-1 to TRBJ2-2; a possible D gene is TRBD1 (5 bases). This CDR3 region has 14 residues. The V and J ends lost 5 bases and 6 bases respectively, with 13 bases between them. In germline, CDR1 is MNHNS, CDR2 SASEGT. This chain's CDR3 is CASSSRGAAGELFF. CDR3 bases: TGTGCCAGCAGTTCTAGGGGTGCTGCCGGGGAGCTGTTTTTT.

This chain links TRBV11-3 with TRBJ2-7; possible D gene TRBD1, 7 bases. This CDR3 is built from 13 residues. CDR1 and CDR2 from the germline V gene are SGHNT and YENEEA. V was trimmed by 0 bases and J by 7 bases, leaving 10 bases between them. This CDR3 reads CASSLDQGGEQYF. The DNA of the CDR3 is TGTGCCAGCAGCTTAGATCAGGGGGGAGAGCAGTACTTC.

This clone has just a few counts. The chain has TRBV11-2 and TRBJ1-2; 9 bases match TRBD1. Trimming cost V 0 bases and J 2 bases; bases outside gene matches: 13. The CDR3 spans 19 residues. In germline, CDR1 is SGHAT, CDR2 FQNNGV. The CDR3 DNA sequence: TGTGCCAGCAGCTTAGAACCCCAGTTGTTCGGACAGGGGAACTATGGCTACACCTTC. It specifies CASSLEPQLFGQGNYGYTF.

The chain links TRBV16 to TRBJ1-1; D uncertain. Germline values: CDR1 KGHSY, CDR2 FQNENV. The CDR3 length is 15 residues. Between the trimmed V and J ends, which lost 4 bases and 4 bases, there was a span of 16 bases. DNA of the CDR3: TGTGCCAGCAGCCCCTGGGCAGGTGCGAGCACTGAAGCTTTCTTT. Protein product: CASSPWAGASTEAFF.